The 4 T cell receptor beta chains below come from one sample, sequenced in a study of beta chain features in type 1 diabetes (dated by TCRdb to the late 2010s). The library was generated by the immunoSEQ multiplex PCR assay. The entire amount of isolated RNA was reverse transcribed using the High Capacity cDNA Reverse Transcription Kit, so the sequenced TCRB transcripts were expressed ones. TCRdb holds this immuneACCESS table with in-frame rearrangements only. Some clones are missing; in checked studies, unresolved V genes explain under half, and the rest has no known cause. The sample table lists 350,000 to 450,000 clones, over 12% of them with a count of one. The ten largest clonotypes hold under 0.02% of the sample. Sequencing was carried out using naive CD4+ T cells from blood. The cell subset or site label for this specimen denotes: true naive CD4+ T cells. Source of these receptors: a woman between 18 and 29 years old in good health.

J is TRBJ2-1 and V is TRBV11-3; a possible D gene is TRBD1 (6 bases). This CDR3 comprises 14 residues. With 1 base removed from V and 6 bases from J, the gap between germline ends came to 10 bases. In germline, CDR1 is SGHNT, CDR2 YENEEA. The CDR3 DNA reads as TGTGCCAGCAGCTTAGGGGGGCTCGGCAATGAGCAGTTCTTC. The encoded protein is CASSLGGLGNEQFF.

This chain uses TRBV19 with TRBJ2-5, with 11 positions matching TRBD2. The CDR3 contains 15 residues. V was pared by 3 bases and J by 5 bases, with 5 bases of the junction left unmatched. CDR1 is LNHDA and CDR2 is SQIVND in the germline V gene (reference sequence). The CDR3 spells CASSMTSGNGETQYF. The CDR3 nucleotides read TGTGCCAGTAGTATGACTAGCGGGAATGGTGAGACCCAGTACTTC.

DNA for the CDR3: TGTGCCAGCAGCTTTGACAGCTCCTACAATGAGCAGTTCTTC. Translation: CASSFDSSYNEQFF. The chain joins TRBV7-9 to TRBJ2-1; D possibly corresponds to TRBD1 (5 bases). This CDR3 is built from 14 residues. V was trimmed by 3 bases and J by 0 bases, leaving 6 bases between them. In germline, CDR1 is SEHNR, CDR2 FQNEAQ (reference sequence). The full variable domain, in which reference TRBV7-9 and TRBJ2-1 provide the parts outside the CDR3, is DTGVSQNPRHKITKRGQNVTFRCDPISEHNRLYWYRQTLGQGPEFLTYFQNEAQLEKSRLLSDRFSAERPKGSFSTLEIQRTEQGDSAMYLCASSFDSSYNEQFFGPGTRLTVL.

In its sample, this clone was seen a few times. The CDR3 nucleotides are TGCAGTGCTGACAGGTCAGATACGCAGTATTTT. As protein: CSADRSDTQYF. The rearrangement joins TRBV20-1 to TRBJ2-3, with a possible D match to TRBD1 (6 bases). CDR1 and CDR2 from the germline V gene are DFQATT and SNEGSKA (reference sequence). This CDR3 has 11 residues. V lost 5 bases and J lost 4, with 7 bases in between.